This T cell receptor beta chain comes out of a study of monozygotic twins with inflammatory bowel disease. Every TCR library used around 3,400 ng of total RNA. UMIs incorporating a 6-nucleotide sample barcode were appended by means of template switching. TCRdb derives one entry per CDR3 protein from the 5' RACE reads, leaving out DNA. The sample table sets out approximately 150,000 distinct CDR3 sequences. CDR3 length equals 16 residues. Germline V gives CDR1 SGHTA, CDR2 FQGNSA. This TCR derives from a human donor with ulcerative colitis or Crohn's disease, or a healthy co-twin of an affected twin (not recorded which). Sequenced material: blood. The J gene is TRBJ2-2, the V gene TRBV7-2; without DNA, the TCRdb call of TRBD2 cannot be checked. The CDR3 is CASSLGLARGTGELFF.